The TCR beta chain described here comes from a study of blood T cell repertoires in COVID-19. For the study at large: Sources were T cells, B-cell-depleted T cells, or PBMCs; the material itself was cDNA or gDNA.

Measured with immunoSEQ multiplex PCR; TCRdb has only the in-frame clones, and not every one. The repertoire holds about 210,000 clones, with roughly 90% as singletons. The study assigned cohorts using participant-reported clinical history. Participants classified as exposed had met a COVID-19 case within 2 weeks before study entry. The CDR3 covers 14 residues. This TCR was sampled from a woman in her twenties or thirties who had been exposed to COVID-19. The sequencing sample was made of PBMCs or T cells enriched from blood (not recorded which). The V and J genes are TRBV21-1 and TRBJ2-7; TRBD2, the table's D call, was not compared with the DNA. TRBV21-1 is a pseudogene locus. The CDR3 nucleotides read TGTGCCAGCAGCAAAGGGGGGGGAACCTACGAGCAGTACTTC. Protein: CASSKGGGTYEQYF.